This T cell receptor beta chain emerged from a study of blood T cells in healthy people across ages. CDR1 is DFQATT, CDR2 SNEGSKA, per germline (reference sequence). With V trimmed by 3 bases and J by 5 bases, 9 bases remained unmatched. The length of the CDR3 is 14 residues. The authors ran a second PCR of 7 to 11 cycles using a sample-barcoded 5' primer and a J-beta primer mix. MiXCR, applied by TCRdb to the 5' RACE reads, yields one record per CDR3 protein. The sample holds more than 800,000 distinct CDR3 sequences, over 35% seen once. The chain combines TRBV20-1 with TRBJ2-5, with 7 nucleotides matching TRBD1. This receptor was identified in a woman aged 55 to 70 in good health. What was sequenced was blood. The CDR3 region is CSARARTGAETQYF. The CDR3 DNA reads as TGCAGTGCTAGGGCCCGGACAGGCGCCGAGACCCAGTACTTC.